This paragraph covers one T cell receptor beta chain sequence. No antigen is known for it. The data were obtained in a study of blood T cell dynamics during melanoma immunotherapy. Study in general: Metastatic melanoma patients received first-line pembrolizumab or nivolumab plus ipilimumab. Study-level points and caveats: It remained unknown if the driving T cell clones were melanoma-specific.

Described time point: pre-treatment baseline. No patient had earlier systemic cancer treatment, concurrent immunosuppressants, or another active cancer. In germline, CDR1 is SGHTA, CDR2 FQGNSA. With 5 bases clipped from V and 1 base from J, the junction kept 4 bases outside the gene matches. The CDR3 is made up of 15 amino acids. Each bulk PBMC sample had roughly 400 ng DNA loaded. Sequenced by immunoSEQ multiplex PCR; TCRdb stores in-frame clones only, minus some. The sample comprises 8,500 to 10,000 clones, approximately 90% of which are singletons, and roughly a third rests with the top ten. This sample comprised blood, obtained from a patient treated with checkpoint blockade. The chain joins TRBV7-2 to TRBJ2-2, with 7 bases lining up with TRBD1. The sequence was collected from a human donor with melanoma. CDR3 residues: CASSPRTGNTGELFF. CDR3 nucleotide sequence: TGTGCCAGCAGCCCCCGGACAGGGAACACCGGGGAGCTGTTTTTT.